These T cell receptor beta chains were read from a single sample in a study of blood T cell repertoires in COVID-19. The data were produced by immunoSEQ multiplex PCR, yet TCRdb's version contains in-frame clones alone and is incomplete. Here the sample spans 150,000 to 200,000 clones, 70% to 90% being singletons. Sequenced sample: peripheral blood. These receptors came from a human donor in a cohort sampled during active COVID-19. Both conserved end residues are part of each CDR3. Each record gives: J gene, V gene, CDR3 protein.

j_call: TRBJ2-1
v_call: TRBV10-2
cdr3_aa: CASSERQNEQFF

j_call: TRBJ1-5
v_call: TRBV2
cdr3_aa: CASRAQTGASQPQHF

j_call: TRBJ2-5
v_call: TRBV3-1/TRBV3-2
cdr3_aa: CASSQPGGQETQYF

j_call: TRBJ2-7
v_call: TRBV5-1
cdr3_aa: CASSDGGTSGYEQYF

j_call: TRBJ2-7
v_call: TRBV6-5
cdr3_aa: CASRLEALLGEQYF

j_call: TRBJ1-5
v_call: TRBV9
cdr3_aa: CASSADAGFGPQHF

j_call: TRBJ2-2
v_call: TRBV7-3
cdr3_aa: CASSPSNAGELFF

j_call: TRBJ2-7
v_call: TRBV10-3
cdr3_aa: CATGAGFSYEQYF

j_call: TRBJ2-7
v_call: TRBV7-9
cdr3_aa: CASSPTGGLPYEQYF

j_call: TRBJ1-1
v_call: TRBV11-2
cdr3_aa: CASSFLNRNTEAFF

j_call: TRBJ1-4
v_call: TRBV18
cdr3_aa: CASSLDRLGNEKLFF

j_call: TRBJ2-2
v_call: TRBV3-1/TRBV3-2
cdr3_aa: CASSQGGGDLRAGELFF

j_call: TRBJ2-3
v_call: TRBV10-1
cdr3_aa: CASSGLAGDGLFTDTQYF

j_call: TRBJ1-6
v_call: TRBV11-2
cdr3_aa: CASSSRQGFGNSPLHF

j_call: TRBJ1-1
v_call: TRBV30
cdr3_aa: CAWVRATEAFF

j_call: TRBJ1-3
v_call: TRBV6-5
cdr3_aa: CASSYSTGIPGNTIYF

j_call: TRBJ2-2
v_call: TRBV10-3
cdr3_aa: CAISEGEPGQGTGELFF

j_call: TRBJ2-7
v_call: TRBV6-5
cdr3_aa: CASSRQDSYEQYF

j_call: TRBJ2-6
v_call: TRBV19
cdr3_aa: CASSIDRSSGANVLTF

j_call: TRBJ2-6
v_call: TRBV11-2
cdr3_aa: CASSRNRAGANVLTF

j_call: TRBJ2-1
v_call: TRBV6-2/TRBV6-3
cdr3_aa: CASSYASGTGNEQFF

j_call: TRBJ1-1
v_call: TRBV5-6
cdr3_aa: CASSLLGGTEAFF

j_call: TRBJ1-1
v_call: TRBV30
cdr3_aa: CAWTRVTEAFF

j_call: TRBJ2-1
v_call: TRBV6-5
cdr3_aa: CASTVGTGEQFF

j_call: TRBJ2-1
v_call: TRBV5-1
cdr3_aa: CASSRGLSYNEQFF

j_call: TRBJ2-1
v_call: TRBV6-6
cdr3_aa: CASSPGTSGGYAEQFF

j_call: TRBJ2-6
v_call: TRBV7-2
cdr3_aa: CASSSSRSGANVLTF

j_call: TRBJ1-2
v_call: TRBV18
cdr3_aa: CASSPLDSRSYGYTF

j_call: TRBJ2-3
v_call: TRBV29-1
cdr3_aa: CSVRQGGADTQYF

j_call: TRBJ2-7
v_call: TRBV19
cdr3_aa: CASSTRLAYEQYF

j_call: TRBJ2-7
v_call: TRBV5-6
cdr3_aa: CASSRTGGSSYEQYF

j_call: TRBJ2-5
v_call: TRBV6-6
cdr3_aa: CASSYYLAGGRETQYF

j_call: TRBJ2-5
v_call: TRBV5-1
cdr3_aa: CASSLGSGQETQYF

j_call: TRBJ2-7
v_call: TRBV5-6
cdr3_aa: CASSLGLNPRGTRQGILYF

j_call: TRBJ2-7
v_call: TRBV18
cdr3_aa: CASAPLTGREQYF

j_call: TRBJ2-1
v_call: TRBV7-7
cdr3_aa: CASSIGTRTVEQFF

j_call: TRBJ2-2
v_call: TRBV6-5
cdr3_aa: CASSLRGQGPGELFF

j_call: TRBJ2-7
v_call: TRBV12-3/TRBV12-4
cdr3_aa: CASSSYIGAEQYF

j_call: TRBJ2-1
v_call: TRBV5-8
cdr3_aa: CASSSSRTGLNEQFF

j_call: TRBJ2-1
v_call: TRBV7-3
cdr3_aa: CASSLTSGEQFF

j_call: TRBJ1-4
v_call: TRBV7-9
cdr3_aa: CASSGRDREAEKLFF

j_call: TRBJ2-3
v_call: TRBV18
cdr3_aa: CASSPRRTNTDTQYF

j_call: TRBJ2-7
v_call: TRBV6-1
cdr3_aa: CASSEARWGRPNFYEQYF

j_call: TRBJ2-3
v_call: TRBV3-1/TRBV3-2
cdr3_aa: CASPQRTGGPTDTQYF

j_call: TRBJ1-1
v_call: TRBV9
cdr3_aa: CASSNPGQNTEAFF